This record looks at one T cell receptor beta chain sequence and its context. The recovered donors of Cohort 3 showed two negative PCRs, clearance, or symptom resolution. The CDR3 length is 13 residues. Losses at the gene ends were 6 bases for V and 10 bases for J; bases not matched to a gene: 12. Germline values: CDR1 SQVTM, CDR2 ANQGSEA. The data derive from a study of blood T cell repertoires in COVID-19. The wider study: From the United States, Italy and Spain came samples of acute and convalescent COVID-19. T cells, B-cell-depleted T cells, or PBMCs provided the cDNA or gDNA that served as material.

Source study methods: Reference gene primer amplification gave nucleated cell count estimates. Measured with immunoSEQ multiplex PCR; TCRdb has only the in-frame clones, and not every one. For V, J and clone size, that table is used; D and trimming come from the DNA. The sample shows some 340,000 clones, over 80% of them seen only once. This receptor was taken from a woman aged 50 to 60 who had recovered from COVID-19. The rearrangement uses TRBV29-1 and TRBJ2-1; 7 bases agree with TRBD2. The sequenced sample was PBMCs or T cells enriched from blood (not recorded which). The CDR3 sequence is CSVSLGLAEEQFF. In nucleotides, the CDR3 is TGCAGCGTCTCCCTAGGGCTAGCGGAGGAGCAGTTCTTC.